Detailed here is one T cell receptor beta chain. This entry belongs to a study of blood T cell repertoires in COVID-19. As for the study in general: The origin of the acute and convalescent COVID-19 samples was the United States, Italy and Spain. Nucleic acid was either cDNA or gDNA, and it came from T cells, B-cell-depleted T cells, or PBMCs.

CDR1 and CDR2 from the germline V gene are SEHNR and FQNEAQ (reference sequence). The CDR3 loop spans 14 amino acids. V lost 3 bases, J lost 4 bases, and 1 base stayed unmatched. In the original processing: Amplification with reference gene primers provided the estimates of nucleated cell counts. Profiled with immunoSEQ multiplex PCR; TCRdb holds only in-frame clones, not every one. The V and J calls and clone size are taken from that table; D and trimming were inferred from the DNA. Among approximately 290,000 clones listed, approximately 90% were seen once. Material for sequencing was peripheral blood. The clonotype originates from a man younger than 40 with acute or convalescent COVID-19. V is TRBV7-9 and J is TRBJ2-5, with 11 bases that match TRBD2. The CDR3 DNA sequence: TGTGCCAGCAGCTTGGGGACTAGCGGAGAGACCCAGTACTTC. Its translation: CASSLGTSGETQYF.